Included here is one T cell receptor (beta chain) sequence, with context. Its target is not known. The sample comes from a study of CD8 T cells in ankylosing spondylitis. Quantitative barcoded 5'-RACE was used to prepare TCR beta libraries. TCRdb analysed the 5' RACE reads with MiXCR anew, one entry per CDR3 protein. This repertoire shows 650,000 to 800,000 distinct CDR3 sequences, roughly 20% found once; its top ten account for around 19%. Deletions cut 3 bases from V and 8 bases from J, with 16 bases between. The germline CDR1 and CDR2 sequences are SGHVS and FNYEAQ. The CDR3 sequence is 14 residues long. Whole-study findings and limits: Reactive arthritis synovial fluid and blood were previously reported to contain some motif variants. For ankylosing spondylitis blood, a TCR beta motif of 8 or 9 highly homologous variants appeared characteristic.

This sequence joins TRBV7-6 and TRBJ1-1; weak D call: TRBD1 (5 bases). The sample comprised blood, either unsorted or a sorted T cell fraction (not recorded which). The receptor was derived from a male donor with ankylosing spondylitis. The CDR3 spells CASSFRVEGPEAFF. In DNA form, the CDR3 reads TGTGCCAGCAGCTTCAGGGTCGAGGGTCCAGAAGCTTTCTTT.